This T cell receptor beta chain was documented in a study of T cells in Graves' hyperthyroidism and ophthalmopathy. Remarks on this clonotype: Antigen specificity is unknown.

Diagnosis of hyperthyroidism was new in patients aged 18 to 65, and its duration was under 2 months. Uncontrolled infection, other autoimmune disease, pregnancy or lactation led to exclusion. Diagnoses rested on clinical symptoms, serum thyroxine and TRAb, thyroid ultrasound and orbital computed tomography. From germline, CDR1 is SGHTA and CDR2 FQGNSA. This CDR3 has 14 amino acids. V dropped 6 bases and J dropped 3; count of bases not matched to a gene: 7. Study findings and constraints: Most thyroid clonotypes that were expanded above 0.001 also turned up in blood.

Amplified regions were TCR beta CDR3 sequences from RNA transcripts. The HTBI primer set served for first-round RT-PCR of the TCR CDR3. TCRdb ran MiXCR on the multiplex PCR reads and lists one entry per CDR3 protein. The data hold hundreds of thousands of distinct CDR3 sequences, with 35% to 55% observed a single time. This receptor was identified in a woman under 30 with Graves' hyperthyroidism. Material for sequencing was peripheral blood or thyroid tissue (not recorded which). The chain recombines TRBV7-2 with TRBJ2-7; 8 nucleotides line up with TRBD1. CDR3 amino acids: CASSPLTGDYEQYF. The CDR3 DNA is TGTGCCAGCAGTCCCCTGACAGGGGACTACGAGCAGTACTTC.